This T cell receptor beta chain was profiled in a study of T cell repertoires in aging, cancer and after chemotherapy. Across the whole study: Clear clonal overlap appeared across healthy donor samples taken over several months to years. Study conclusions and caveats: Across the chemotherapy interval, each cancer cohort showed higher median generation probability, suggesting thymic rebound. Untreated cancer patients had significantly lower blood TCR diversity than age-matched healthy donors. Loss of evenness, beyond lost richness, contributed to age-related TCR diversity decline in cancer patients.

Comment on this clonotype: Its antigen is unidentified.

Trimming removed 3 bases from V and 7 bases from J; junction bases left unmatched: 7. The CDR3 runs to 15 residues. Germline CDR1 reads SGHDT; CDR2 reads YYEEEE. The template was genomic DNA from peripheral blood, not RNA. Rearranged V-D-J TRB sequences were amplified with a mixed TRB-A/B primer pool. In TCRdb, the multiplex PCR reads were re-called with MiXCR into one record per CDR3 protein. The sample records 9,000 or so distinct CDR3 sequences, roughly two fifths being singletons. The chain is built from TRBV5-6 and TRBJ2-2; 9 nucleotides agree with TRBD1. Sequencing was carried out using blood. The origin of this receptor is a human donor in good health. This chain's CDR3 is CASSSDRGAVGELFF. CDR3 in DNA: TGTGCCAGCAGCTCGGACAGGGGCGCCGTCGGGGAGCTGTTTTTT.